The 14 T cell receptor beta chains below come from one sample, sequenced in a study of response to subunit inactivated influenza vaccine. Each CDR3 protein gets one entry after TCRdb re-called the RT-PCR reads with MiXCR. The sample carries approximately 290,000 distinct CDR3 sequences, roughly 22% recorded once. Sequenced material: PBMCs from blood, taken 21 months after vaccination. The receptors come from a man between 50 and 69 years old who received an inactivated influenza vaccine.

The CDR3 bases are TGTGCCAGCAGTGAATCAGGGAATGAAAAACTGTTTTTT. Residues: CASSESGNEKLFF. The chain recombines TRBV25-1 with TRBJ1-4, with a possible D match to TRBD1 (5 bases). Trimming removed 1 base at V and 5 bases at J, with 5 bases between. This CDR3 has 13 amino acids. Germline V CDR1 and CDR2: MGHDK, SYGVNS.

This clonotype was found many times. The chain combines TRBV29-1 with TRBJ2-1, with TRBD2 identical over 8 bases. The germline gives CDR1 SQVTM, CDR2 ANQGSEA. The CDR3 consists of 16 residues. V dropped 0 bases and J dropped 0; count of bases not matched to a gene: 4. CDR3 bases: TGCAGCGTTGAAGATCGGGGGGGGAGCTCCTACAATGAGCAGTTCTTC. Its protein is CSVEDRGGSSYNEQFF.

This clonotype was observed at least ten times. V usage is TRBV29-1 and J usage is TRBJ1-1; TRBD1 is a possible D gene (5 bases). There are 19 residues in the CDR3. V lost 2 bases and J lost 5, with 30 bases in between. The V gene's germline CDR1 is SQVTM and CDR2 ANQGSEA. The CDR3 spells CSVEMGTPRRGPPGTEAFF. The CDR3 DNA is TGCAGCGTTGAAATGGGAACTCCCCGACGGGGACCGCCTGGGACTGAAGCTTTCTTT.

This clonotype was recorded many times. The genes are TRBV28 and TRBJ1-5; D uncertain. Trimming pared 7 bases from V and 6 bases from J, leaving 10 bases between. From germline, CDR1 is MDHEN and CDR2 SYDVKM. There are 12 residues in the CDR3. CDR3 nucleotides: TGTGCCAGCACCTTGTGGGGTCAGCCCCAGCATTTT. This translates into CASTLWGQPQHF.

In this sample, this clonotype turned up a few times. The chain employs TRBV2 and TRBJ2-3; D unresolved. This CDR3 region has 13 residues. V lost 7 bases and J lost 2, with 10 bases in between. Per the germline V gene, CDR1 is SNHLY and CDR2 is FYNNEI. The CDR3 DNA sequence: TGTGCCAGCATTAACAGATACACAGATACGCAGTATTTT. It codes for CASINRYTDTQYF.

The sample holds many counts of this clonotype. Written as DNA, the CDR3 is TGTGCCAGCAGCTTACGACGTACTAACTATGGCTACACCTTC. As protein: CASSLRRTNYGYTF. This chain links TRBV7-2 with TRBJ1-2; D is ambiguous. In germline, CDR1 is SGHTA, CDR2 FQGNSA. The CDR3 totals 14 residues. Trimming shortened V by 2 bases and J by 0 bases, and 7 bases separated the two germline ends.

The rearrangement joins TRBV6-2 or TRBV6-3 to TRBJ1-1; 8 bases agree with TRBD1. The CDR3 covers 12 residues. The trim removed 2 bases at V and 11 bases at J, leaving 4 bases unmatched. Looked up from germline, CDR1 is MNHEY and CDR2 is SVGEGT. CDR3 coding DNA: TGTGCCAGCAGTTACGGACAGGGAGGCGCTTTCTTT. Its translation: CASSYGQGGAFF.

CDR3 in DNA: TGCAGTGCTAGCGGGACAGGAGGATTAGAAGAGACCCAGTACTTC. Its protein product is CSASGTGGLEETQYF. The chain joins TRBV20-1 to TRBJ2-5; TRBD1 matches 8 bases. The CDR3 is 15 residues long. The junction had 9 bases not matched to a gene; V was cut back by 3 bases and J by 3 bases. Per germline, CDR1 DFQATT and CDR2 SNEGSKA (reference sequence).

This clonotype has just a few counts. V gene TRBV20-1 combines with J gene TRBJ1-5, with D hard to call. CDR1 is DFQATT and CDR2 is SNEGSKA in the germline V gene (reference sequence). Between the trimmed V and J ends, which lost 0 bases and 3 bases, there was a span of 6 bases. The CDR3 runs 13 residues. The CDR3 is CSAREGSNQPQHF. For the CDR3, the DNA is TGCAGTGCTAGAGAAGGGTCCAATCAGCCCCAGCATTTT.

This rearrangement joins TRBV20-1 to TRBJ1-2; D is uncertain. V was clipped by 1 base and J by 1 base, with 4 bases between them. The germline CDR1 and CDR2 sequences are DFQATT and SNEGSKA (reference sequence). There are 12 residues in the CDR3. CDR3 bases: TGCAGTGCTAGAGTTAGTAACTATGGCTACACCTTC. Protein product: CSARVSNYGYTF.

The chain links TRBV27 to TRBJ2-7; the D gene is possibly TRBD2 (6 bases). Trimming shortened V by 3 bases and J by 0 bases, and 15 bases separated the two germline ends. Germline assignment: CDR1 MNHEY and CDR2 SMNVEV (reference sequence). The CDR3 consists of 16 residues. CDR3: CASSLSAGPLSYEQYF. CDR3 coding DNA: TGTGCCAGCAGTTTGTCCGCGGGGCCCCTCTCCTACGAGCAGTACTTC.

This clonotype was found many times. The V gene is TRBV12-3 or TRBV12-4, the J gene TRBJ1-2, with D tentatively TRBD1 (6 bases). There are 13 residues in the CDR3. V was cut by 6 bases and J by 3 bases, with 11 bases left in between. The CDR3: CASSPQGHYGYTF. In DNA form, the CDR3 reads TGTGCCAGCAGCCCCCAGGGGCACTATGGCTACACCTTC.

In its sample, this clonotype was seen a few times. The chain combines TRBV12-3 or TRBV12-4 with TRBJ2-2, with 10 bases aligning to TRBD2. The V gene end was trimmed by 0 bases and the J gene end by 5 bases; junction bases not matched to a gene: 0. The CDR3 is 15 amino acids. CDR3 sequence: CASSLASGRTGELFF. DNA for the CDR3: TGTGCCAGCAGTTTAGCTAGCGGGAGGACCGGGGAGCTGTTTTTT.

This clonotype was found many times. The chain couples TRBV12-3 or TRBV12-4 to TRBJ2-2; 8 positions agree with TRBD2. The CDR3 is 14 residues long. The V and J ends lost 3 bases and 5 bases, in that order; junction bases with no gene match: 2. The CDR3 DNA reads as TGTGCCAGCAGTTTTGGGACTAGAACCGGGGAGCTGTTTTTT. Translation: CASSFGTRTGELFF.